The T cell receptor beta chain under discussion was sequenced for a study of shared clonotypes between healthy human individuals (TCRdb year 2020). Turning to the overall study: Three men and two women, aged 18 to 49 years, made up the cohort. Per donor, three plates each were used for CD4 naive and CD4 memory, two for CD8 naive, and one for CD8 memory. Libraries were prepared and TCR repertoires were sequenced by different laboratories using diverse techniques, in order to increase sequencing depth and limit assay-specific biases. The study deeply sequenced blood TCR repertoires of about 5 healthy adults to estimate repertoire size and the extent of clonotype sharing between individuals. Each donor's leukapheresis produced roughly between roughly 0.85 and 10 billion PBMCs.

Per the germline V gene, SGHRS is the CDR1 and YFSETQ is the CDR2. Counted from cysteine to phenylalanine, this CDR3 has 13 amino acids. The retained sequence is limited to the CDR3, 39 bases, with the frame set at the first base. V was cut back by 7 bases and J by 6 bases, leaving a gap of 14 bases between them. Here is what the overall study found, with its caveats: Sampling was restricted to blood, and TCR repertoires in tissue are likely to differ from TCR repertoires in blood. Incomplete sequencing was indicated by rarefaction of sorted-subset datasets, despite the large sequencing depth. Pairwise subsampling led to the expectation that sequencing depth would affect the degree of clonotype sharing among donors. Naive subsets generally had larger estimated clonotype richness than memory subsets. Approximately 5% of naive CD4, 3.5% of naive CD8, 2.3% of memory CD4, and around 0.42% of memory CD8 clonotypes were shared across a few donors. Compared with non-shared clonotypes, clonotypes shared by all four sorted-subset donors had higher generation probabilities. The small number of donors limited the genetic and exposure-history diversity represented.

Using the deep immunoSEQ assay, multiplex PCR amplified TCR CDR3 regions from genomic DNA. For each cell subset, the extracted genomic DNA was distributed evenly across all wells of several immunoSEQ 96-well plates, and each plate served as one replicate. For sorted subsets, 150 to 200 ng genomic DNA, equal to some 30,000 T cell genomes, was loaded into each replicate PCR. Purified libraries were quantified with a Qubit 3.0 fluorometer, sized on a Bioanalyzer 2100, and re-quantified with the KAPA Library Quantification kit. Each immunoSEQ 96-well plate was sequenced on its own single-read 150-cycle Illumina NextSeq 550 flow cell. On the study's bioinformatics: The immunoSEQ output contained only junctional sequences without quality scores, so filtering could not match that applied to full-length reads. Sequences were annotated with PyIR, a Python wrapper for IgBLAST v1.9, and V/J genes and CDR3 were assigned using IMGT germline references. Reads were removed for weak V/J assignments (E-value above 1e-6), missing CDR3, stop codons, out-of-frame junctions, or ambiguous translated residues. V3J clonotypes were defined as sequences sharing an identical inferred V gene, J gene, and CDR3 amino acid sequence. The percentage overlap between two repertoires was calculated by dividing the number of shared unique clonotypes by the size of the smaller repertoire. Three approaches were used to assess repertoire richness: RTK rarefaction, the Chao1 estimator, and Recon v2.1 estimates of unobserved clonotypes. OLGA was used to compute generation probabilities for all TCRbeta clonotypes that the gDNA method yielded from a handful of donors. TCRdb stores this immuneACCESS table with in-frame sequences only. Part of the clones is absent; in the studies checked, under half of the shortfall reflects unresolved V genes, and no reason is known for the rest. Clonal size and the V and J genes are those of that table, whereas D and trimming came from the DNA. The sample table holds over 750,000 clones, of which 95% to 97% were seen once. The ten largest clones capture less than 0.25% of the sample.

Comments on this clone: What this receptor recognizes is not known. No base-level quality is on record; no much larger clone is a single base apart.

CD8 naive samples were CD45RO-negative cells positively selected for CCR7, giving a CD45RA+CCR7+ population that excluded TemRA cells. Donors were healthy HIV-negative adults with no recently reported acute infections or vaccinations. Every donor was a Caucasian adult residing in Nashville, Tennessee, USA. Blood was collected by leukapheresis, and PBMCs were isolated by Ficoll-Histopaque density gradient centrifugation and then cryopreserved in liquid nitrogen vapor phase. Analytical flow cytometry was used to check the purity and quantity of every magnetically sorted T cell population. Each sorted fraction had its genomic DNA isolated and then quantified by UV absorbance on a Nanodrop 2000c.

The sequence was collected from a man in his thirties or forties in good health. The sequence links TRBV5-1 to TRBJ2-1; tentative D gene TRBD1, with 6 bases matching. Sample: naive CD8+ T cells sorted from blood. The cell subset or site label on this specimen signifies: CD45RA+CCR7+. The CDR3 in this case is CASALGQRNEQFF. The DNA reads TGCGCCAGCGCTCTCGGACAGCGCAATGAGCAGTTCTTC.